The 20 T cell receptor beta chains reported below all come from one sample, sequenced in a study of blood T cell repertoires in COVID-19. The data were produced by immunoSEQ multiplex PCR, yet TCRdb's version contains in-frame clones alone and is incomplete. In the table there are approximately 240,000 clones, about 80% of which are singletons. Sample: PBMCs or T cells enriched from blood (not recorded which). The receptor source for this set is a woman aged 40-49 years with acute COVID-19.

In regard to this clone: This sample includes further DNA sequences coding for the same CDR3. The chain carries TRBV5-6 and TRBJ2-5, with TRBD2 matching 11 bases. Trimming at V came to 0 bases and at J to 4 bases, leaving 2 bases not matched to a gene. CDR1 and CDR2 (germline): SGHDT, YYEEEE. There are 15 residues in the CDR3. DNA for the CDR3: TGTGCCAGCAGCTTGGGGCTAGCGGGAGGAGAGACCCAGTACTTC. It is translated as CASSLGLAGGETQYF.

CDR3 DNA: TGTGCCAGCCACGGGGGGGGAGGCTATGGCTACACCTTC. Translating gives CASHGGGGYGYTF. The V call is TRBV5-4, the J call TRBJ1-2, with a weak D call TRBD1 (5 bases). The germline gives CDR1 SGHNT, CDR2 YYREEE (reference sequence). The CDR3 runs to 13 residues. Trimming took 7 bases from V and 4 from J, leaving 14 bases between them.

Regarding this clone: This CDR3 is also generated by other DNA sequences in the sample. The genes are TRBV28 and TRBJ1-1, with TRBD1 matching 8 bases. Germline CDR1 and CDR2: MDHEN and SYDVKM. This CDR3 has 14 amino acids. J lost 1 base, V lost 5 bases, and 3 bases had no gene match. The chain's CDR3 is CASSPGTGNTEAFF. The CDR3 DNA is TGTGCCAGCAGTCCCGGGACAGGGAACACTGAAGCTTTCTTT.

The CDR3 loop reads CASSRGLNTEAFF. CDR3 nucleotide sequence: TGTGCCAGCAGCCGTGGGCTGAACACTGAAGCTTTCTTT. The J gene is TRBJ1-1, the V gene TRBV7-8; D remains unclear. The germline V gene encodes CDR1 SGHVS and CDR2 FQNEAQ. CDR3 length: 13 residues. V was shortened by 5 bases and J by 0 bases, with 7 bases between the two germline ends.

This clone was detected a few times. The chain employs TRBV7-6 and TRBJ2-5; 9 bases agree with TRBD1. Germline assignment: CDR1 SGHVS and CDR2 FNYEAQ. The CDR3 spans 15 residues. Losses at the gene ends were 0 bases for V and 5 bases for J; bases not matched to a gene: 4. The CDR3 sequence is CASSLAGTGWETQYF. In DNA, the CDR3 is TGTGCCAGCAGCTTAGCCGGGACAGGGTGGGAGACCCAGTACTTC.

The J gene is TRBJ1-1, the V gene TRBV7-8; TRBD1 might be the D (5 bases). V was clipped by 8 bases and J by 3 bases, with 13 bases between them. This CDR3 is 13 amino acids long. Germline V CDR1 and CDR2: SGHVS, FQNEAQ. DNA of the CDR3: TGTGCCAGCGGTCCCAGGGAGGACACTGAAGCTTTCTTT. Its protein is CASGPREDTEAFF.

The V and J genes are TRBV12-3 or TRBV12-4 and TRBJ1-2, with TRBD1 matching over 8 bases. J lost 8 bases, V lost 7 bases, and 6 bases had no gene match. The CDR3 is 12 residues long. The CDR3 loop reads CASNGQGDGYTF. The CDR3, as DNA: TGTGCCAGCAATGGACAGGGAGACGGCTACACCTTC.

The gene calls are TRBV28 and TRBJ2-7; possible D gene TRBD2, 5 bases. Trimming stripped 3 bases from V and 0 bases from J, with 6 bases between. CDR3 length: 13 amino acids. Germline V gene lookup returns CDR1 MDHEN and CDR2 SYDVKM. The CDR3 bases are TGTGCCAGCAGTTTGGGAGACTCCTACGAGCAGTACTTC. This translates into CASSLGDSYEQYF.

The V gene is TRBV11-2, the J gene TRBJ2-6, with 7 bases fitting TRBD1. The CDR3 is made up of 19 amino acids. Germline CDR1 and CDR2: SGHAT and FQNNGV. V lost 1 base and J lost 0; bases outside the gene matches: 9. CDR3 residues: CASSLAGTAYSSGANVLTF. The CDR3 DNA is TGTGCCAGCAGCTTAGCCGGGACAGCGTATAGCTCTGGGGCCAACGTCCTGACTTTC.

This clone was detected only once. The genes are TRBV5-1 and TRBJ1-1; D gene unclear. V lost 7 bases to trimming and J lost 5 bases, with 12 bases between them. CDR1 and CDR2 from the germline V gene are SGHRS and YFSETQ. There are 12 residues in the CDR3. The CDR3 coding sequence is TGCGCCAGCCCTCGGAGGTGGACTGAAGCTTTCTTT. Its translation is CASPRRWTEAFF.

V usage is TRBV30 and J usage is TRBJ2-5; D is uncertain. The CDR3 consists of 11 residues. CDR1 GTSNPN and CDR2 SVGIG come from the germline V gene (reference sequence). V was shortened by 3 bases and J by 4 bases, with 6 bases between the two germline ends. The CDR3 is CAWSSLETQYF. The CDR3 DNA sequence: TGTGCCTGGAGCTCTTTAGAGACCCAGTACTTC.

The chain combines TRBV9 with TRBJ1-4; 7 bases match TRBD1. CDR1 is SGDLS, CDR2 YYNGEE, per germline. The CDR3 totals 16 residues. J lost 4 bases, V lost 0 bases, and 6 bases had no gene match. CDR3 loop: CASSVGQGMGNEKLFF. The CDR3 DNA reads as TGTGCCAGCAGCGTAGGACAGGGAATGGGTAATGAAAAACTGTTTTTT.

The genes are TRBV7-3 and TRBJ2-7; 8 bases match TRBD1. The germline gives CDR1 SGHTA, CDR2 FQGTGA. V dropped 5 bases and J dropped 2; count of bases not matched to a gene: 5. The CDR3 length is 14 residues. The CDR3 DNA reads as TGTGCCAGCAGCGCGACAGGGGACACCTACGAGCAGTACTTC. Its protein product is CASSATGDTYEQYF.

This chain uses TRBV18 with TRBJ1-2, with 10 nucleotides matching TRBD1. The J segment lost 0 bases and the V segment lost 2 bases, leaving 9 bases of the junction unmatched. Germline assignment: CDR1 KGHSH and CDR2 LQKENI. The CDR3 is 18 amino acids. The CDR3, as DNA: TGTGCCAGCTCACCAACCCGGGACAGGGGCCCAGCTAACTATGGCTACACCTTC. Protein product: CASSPTRDRGPANYGYTF.

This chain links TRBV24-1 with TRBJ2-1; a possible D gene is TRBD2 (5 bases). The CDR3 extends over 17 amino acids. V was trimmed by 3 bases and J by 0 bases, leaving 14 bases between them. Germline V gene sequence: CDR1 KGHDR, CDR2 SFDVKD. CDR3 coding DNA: TGTGCCACCAGTGATCTCTCGACGGGAAGCTCCTACAATGAGCAGTTCTTC. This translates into CATSDLSTGSSYNEQFF.

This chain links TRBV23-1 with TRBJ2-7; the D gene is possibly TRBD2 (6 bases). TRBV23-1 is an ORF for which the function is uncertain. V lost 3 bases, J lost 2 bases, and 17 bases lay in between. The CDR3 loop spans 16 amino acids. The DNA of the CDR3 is TGCGCCAGCAGTCACCCGAGGGGCAGGGAGGCCTACGAGCAGTACTTC. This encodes CASSHPRGREAYEQYF.

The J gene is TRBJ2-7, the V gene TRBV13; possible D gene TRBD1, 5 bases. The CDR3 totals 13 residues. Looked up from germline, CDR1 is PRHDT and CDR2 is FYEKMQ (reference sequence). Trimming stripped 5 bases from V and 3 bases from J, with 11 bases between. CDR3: CASSISDNYEQYF. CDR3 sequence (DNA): TGTGCCAGCAGCATCTCGGACAACTACGAGCAGTACTTC.

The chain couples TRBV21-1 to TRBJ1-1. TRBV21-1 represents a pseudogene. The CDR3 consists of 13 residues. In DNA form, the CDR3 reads TGTGCCAGCAGCTCAAGAGTCGAGACTGAAGCTTTCTTT. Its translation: CASSSRVETEAFF.

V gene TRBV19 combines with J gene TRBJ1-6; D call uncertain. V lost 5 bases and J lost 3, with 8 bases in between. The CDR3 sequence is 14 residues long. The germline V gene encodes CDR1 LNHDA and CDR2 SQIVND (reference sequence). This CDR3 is CASSFRSYNSPLHF. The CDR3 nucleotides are TGTGCCAGTAGTTTCCGCAGCTATAATTCACCCCTCCACTTT.

CDR3 residues: CASSLTSGRVETQYF. CDR3 coding DNA: TGTGCCAGCAGCTTAACTAGCGGGAGGGTGGAGACCCAGTACTTC. This rearrangement joins TRBV11-2 to TRBJ2-5; 13 positions agree with TRBD2. V lost 2 bases, J lost 5 bases, and 2 bases stayed unmatched. The CDR3 length is 15 residues. Germline-derived CDR1 and CDR2 are SGHAT and FQNNGV.